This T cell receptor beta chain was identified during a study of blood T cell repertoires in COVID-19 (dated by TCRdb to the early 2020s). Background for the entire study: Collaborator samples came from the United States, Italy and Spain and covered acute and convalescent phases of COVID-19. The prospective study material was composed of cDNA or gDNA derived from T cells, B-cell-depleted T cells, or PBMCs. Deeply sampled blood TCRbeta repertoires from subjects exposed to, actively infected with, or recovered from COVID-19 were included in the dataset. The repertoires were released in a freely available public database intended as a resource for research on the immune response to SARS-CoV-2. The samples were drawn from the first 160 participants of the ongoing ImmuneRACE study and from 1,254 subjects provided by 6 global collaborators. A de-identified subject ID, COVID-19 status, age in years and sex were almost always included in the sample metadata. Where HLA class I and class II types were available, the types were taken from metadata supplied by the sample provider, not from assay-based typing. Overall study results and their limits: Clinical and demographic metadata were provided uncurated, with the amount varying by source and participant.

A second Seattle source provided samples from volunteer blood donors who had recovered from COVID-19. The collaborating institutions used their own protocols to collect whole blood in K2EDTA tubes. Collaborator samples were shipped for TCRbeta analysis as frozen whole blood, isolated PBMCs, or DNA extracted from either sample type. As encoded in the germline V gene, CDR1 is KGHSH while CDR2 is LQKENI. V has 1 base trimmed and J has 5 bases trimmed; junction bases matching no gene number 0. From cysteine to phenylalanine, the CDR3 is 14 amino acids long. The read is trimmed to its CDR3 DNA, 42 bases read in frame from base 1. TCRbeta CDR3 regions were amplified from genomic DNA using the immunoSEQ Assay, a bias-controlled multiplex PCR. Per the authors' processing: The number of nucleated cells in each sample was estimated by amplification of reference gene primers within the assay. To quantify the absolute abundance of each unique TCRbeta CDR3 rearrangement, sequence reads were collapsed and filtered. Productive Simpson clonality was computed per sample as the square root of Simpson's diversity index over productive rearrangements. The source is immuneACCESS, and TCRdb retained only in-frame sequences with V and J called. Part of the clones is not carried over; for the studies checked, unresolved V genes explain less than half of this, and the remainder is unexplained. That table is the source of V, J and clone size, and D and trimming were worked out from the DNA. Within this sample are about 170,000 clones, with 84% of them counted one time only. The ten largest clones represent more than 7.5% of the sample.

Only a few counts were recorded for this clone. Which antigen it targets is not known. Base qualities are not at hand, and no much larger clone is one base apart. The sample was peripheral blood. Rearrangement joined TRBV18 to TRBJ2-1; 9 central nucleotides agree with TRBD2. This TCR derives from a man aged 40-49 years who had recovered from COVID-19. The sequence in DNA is TGTGCCAGCTCACCACGCGGGAGGGACAATGAGCAGTTCTTC. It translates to CASSPRGRDNEQFF.